This TCR beta chain was captured by sequencing in a study of CD8+ T cells in alopecia areata. Study details: Oral tofacitinib, 5 to 10 mg twice daily, was given in an open-label trial.

This clone was counted between two and nine times. As the sequencing template, cDNA was produced by extracting RNA and reverse transcribing it. Libraries were prepared by immunoSEQ multiplex PCR; TCRdb keeps only in-frame clonotypes and omits some of them. This sample has 160,000 or so clones, with 50% to 75% found just once. Treatment denoted: oral pan-JAK inhibitor, 5-10 mg twice daily. CDR1 and CDR2 (germline): SGHTA, FQGNSA. CDR3 size: 15 residues. V lost 1 base to trimming and J lost 3 bases, with 13 bases between them. The chain employs TRBV7-2 and TRBJ2-7; no definite D call. The clonotype was recovered from a human donor with alopecia areata. This sample comprised CD4+ T cells sorted from blood, obtained around week 55, from a patient treated with tofacitinib. DNA for the CDR3: TGTGCCAGCAGCTTAGTTCCGGACGGAAACTACGAGCAGTACTTC. Protein product: CASSLVPDGNYEQYF.